This T cell receptor beta chain was captured by sequencing in a study of response to subunit inactivated influenza vaccine. Notes on the study in general: After each seasonal influenza vaccination, few new T cells are recruited, the authors suggested.

This CDR3 is built from 15 residues. Germline V gives CDR1 SEHNR, CDR2 FQNEAQ (reference sequence). Trimming stripped 5 bases from V and 4 bases from J, with 12 bases between. TCRdb fed the RT-PCR reads into MiXCR, producing one record per CDR3 protein. The table records 600,000 to 700,000 distinct CDR3 sequences, about 14% of them present only once. About this clonotype: Its target is not known.

Sequenced material: PBMCs from blood, taken 14 to 15 days before vaccination. V gene TRBV7-9 combines with J gene TRBJ1-6; tentatively, D is TRBD1 (5 bases). The receptor was derived from a man over 45 who received an inactivated influenza vaccine. Written as DNA, the CDR3 is TGTGCCAGCAGCGTTTCAGGGATTTATAATTCACCCCTCCACTTT. This codes for CASSVSGIYNSPLHF.